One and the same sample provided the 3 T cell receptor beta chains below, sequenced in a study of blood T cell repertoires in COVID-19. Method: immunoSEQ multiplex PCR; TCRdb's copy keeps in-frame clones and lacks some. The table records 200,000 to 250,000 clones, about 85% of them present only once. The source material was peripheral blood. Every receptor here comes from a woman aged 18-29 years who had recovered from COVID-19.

CDR3 region: CASSSGTASNYGYTF. DNA for the CDR3: TGTGCCAGTAGCTCCGGGACAGCCTCTAACTATGGCTACACCTTC. This chain uses TRBV19 with TRBJ1-2, with 7 bases lining up with TRBD1. Trimming cost V 6 bases and J 0 bases; bases outside gene matches: 7. Germline CDR1 reads LNHDA; CDR2 reads SQIVND (reference sequence). The CDR3 runs to 15 residues.

The CDR3, as DNA: TGTGCCAGCAGTGAAGCTGGGGACTCGAACACTGAAGCTTTCTTT. Translated: CASSEAGDSNTEAFF. V is TRBV6-1 and J is TRBJ1-1; a possible D gene is TRBD1 (5 bases). V lost 0 bases and J 1 base, leaving 9 bases between the germline ends. The CDR3 consists of 15 residues. Germline lookup yields CDR1 MNHNS and CDR2 SASEGT.

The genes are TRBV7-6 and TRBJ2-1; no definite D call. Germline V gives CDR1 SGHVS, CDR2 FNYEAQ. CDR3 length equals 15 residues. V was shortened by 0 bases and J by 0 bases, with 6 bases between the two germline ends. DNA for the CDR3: TGTGCCAGCAGCTTAGCGGGCGACTCCTACAATGAGCAGTTCTTC. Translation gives CASSLAGDSYNEQFF.